This TCR beta chain comes out of a study of OX40 agonist ivuxolimab in advanced cancers. Study information: Patients in the trial were receiving intravenous ivuxolimab every 2 weeks, at doses of 0.01 to 10 mg/kg.

Germline values: CDR1 SGDLS, CDR2 YYNGEE. The CDR3 has 14 residues. V shed 3 bases and J shed 5 bases, with 14 bases lying between them. TCRdb's copy holds only in-frame clones and misses some; the assay was immunoSEQ multiplex PCR. The top ten hold 11% of the sample, which has approximately 60,000 clones, roughly 86% seen once. The sample consisted of CD4+ or CD8+ T cells sorted from blood, taken in a trial of the OX40 agonist ivuxolimab. This receptor was obtained from an adult with an advanced solid tumor such as melanoma, head and neck, liver or kidney cancer. The rearrangement uses TRBV9 and TRBJ1-1; D remains ambiguous. CDR3 sequence (DNA): TGTGCCAGCAGCGCGCGGGGTACTAAGACTGAAGCTTTCTTT. Its protein is CASSARGTKTEAFF.